These 23 T cell receptor beta chains came from one sample sequenced in a study of PD-1 blockade in classical Hodgkin lymphoma. The repertoire was sequenced with immunoSEQ multiplex PCR; TCRdb's copy has only in-frame clones and lacks some. This sample yields about 20,000 clones, of which roughly 75% are seen a single time; roughly 25% belongs to the top ten. All patients relapsed after autologous stem cell transplantation, and brentuximab vedotin exposure varied. The source was peripheral blood mononuclear cells (PBMCs), collected before the second cycle of nivolumab. Receptor source: a human donor with classical Hodgkin lymphoma.

This clone has only one observation. This chain joins TRBV5-4 and TRBJ2-1; D may correspond to TRBD1 or TRBD2 (5 bases each). This CDR3 is 16 amino acids long. Germline loops: CDR1 SGHNT, CDR2 YYREEE (reference sequence). V lost 1 base to trimming and J lost 0 bases, with 11 bases between them. The CDR3 DNA reads as TGTGCCAGCAGCTTGTACTGGGACCCCTCCTACAATGAGCAGTTCTTC. Protein sequence: CASSLYWDPSYNEQFF.

The chain has TRBV4-2 and TRBJ2-5; D possibly matches TRBD1 or TRBD2 (5 bases each). This CDR3 contains 18 residues. CDR1 is LGHNA and CDR2 is YNFKEQ in the germline V gene. V was shortened by 0 bases and J by 1 base, with 18 bases between the two germline ends. DNA for the CDR3: TGTGCCAGCAGCCAAGAAAAGGGACGTCCATATACCCAAGAGACCCAGTACTTC. Its protein is CASSQEKGRPYTQETQYF.

The chain has TRBV28 and TRBJ1-2; 9 bases fit TRBD1. In germline, CDR1 is MDHEN, CDR2 SYDVKM. Unmatched junction bases numbered 2, after V lost 1 base and J lost 2 bases. The length of the CDR3 is 15 residues. In nucleotides, the CDR3 is TGTGCCAGCAGTTTATTACAGGGGGCGAACTATGGCTACACCTTC. As protein: CASSLLQGANYGYTF.

This chain links TRBV5-1 with TRBJ2-2; 7 bases are a match to TRBD2. This CDR3 has 15 amino acids. The V gene's germline CDR1 is SGHRS and CDR2 YFSETQ. The V segment lost 2 bases and the J segment 3 bases; nucleotides outside the gene matches: 4. The DNA of the CDR3 is TGCGCCAGCAGCTTAGGCGGGAGTTACACCGGGGAGCTGTTTTTT. Protein sequence: CASSLGGSYTGELFF.

This clone was seen a handful of times. This chain uses TRBV14 with TRBJ1-2; the match to TRBD1 covers 7 bases. Germline assignment: CDR1 SGHDN and CDR2 FVKESK. The length of the CDR3 is 15 residues. The V and J ends lost 5 bases and 7 bases, in that order; junction bases with no gene match: 13. CDR3 protein: CASSGAWEGAAGYTF. In DNA form, the CDR3 reads TGTGCCAGCAGCGGCGCTTGGGAGGGGGCGGCTGGCTACACCTTC.

The chain joins TRBV5-5 to TRBJ2-3; a possible D gene is TRBD1 (6 bases). Trimming stripped 5 bases from V and 1 base from J, with 14 bases between. Germline V gene sequence: CDR1 SGHKS, CDR2 YYEKEE (reference sequence). The CDR3 consists of 15 residues. As DNA, the CDR3 is TGTGCCAGCAGTTCTACAGGGTTGGGCACAGATACGCAGTATTTT. Protein: CASSSTGLGTDTQYF.

The chain recombines TRBV10-3 with TRBJ2-1; D is perhaps TRBD1 or TRBD2 (5 bases each). With 10 bases removed from V and 15 bases from J, the gap between germline ends came to 25 bases. The germline CDR1 and CDR2 sequences are ENHRY and SYGVKD. This CDR3 is built from 13 residues. The CDR3 sequence: CATRENAAGVAFF. The CDR3, as DNA: TGTGCCACCAGGGAGAATGCCGCCGGTGTGGCGTTCTTC.

The rearrangement uses TRBV13 and TRBJ1-4; D uncertain. CDR1 and CDR2 (germline): PRHDT, FYEKMQ (reference sequence). V was shortened by 5 bases and J by 6 bases, with 16 bases between the two germline ends. This CDR3 has 15 residues. CDR3 amino acids: CASSPWARDHEKLFF. CDR3 DNA: TGTGCCAGCAGCCCTTGGGCAAGGGATCATGAAAAACTGTTTTTT.

The chain uses TRBV7-2 and TRBJ2-5; no clear D. Germline loops: CDR1 SGHTA, CDR2 FQGNSA. The CDR3 is 13 residues long. The germline V and J ends were trimmed by 3 bases and 0 bases, with 5 bases remaining between them. CDR3 nucleotides: TGTGCCAGCAGCTTGACACACCAAGAGACCCAGTACTTC. Encoded protein: CASSLTHQETQYF. Full variable domain (remainder filled in from reference TRBV7-2 and TRBJ2-5): GAGVSQSPSNKVTEKGKDVELRCDPISGHTALYWYRQSLGQGLEFLIYFQGNSAPDKSGLPSDRFSAERTGGSVSTLTIQRTQQEDSAVYLCASSLTHQETQYFGPGTRLLVL.

This clone was counted between two and nine times. The genes are TRBV10-3 and TRBJ1-5, with no clear D. The CDR3 totals 13 residues. Germline-derived CDR1 and CDR2 are ENHRY and SYGVKD. Trimming removed 4 bases at V and 3 bases at J, with 7 bases between. Here the CDR3 reads CAISGALNQPQHF. CDR3 coding DNA: TGTGCCATCAGTGGGGCCCTCAATCAGCCCCAGCATTTT.

V and J are TRBV2 and TRBJ2-3, with no clear D. The CDR3 is 12 amino acids. From germline, CDR1 is SNHLY and CDR2 FYNNEI. Trimming stripped 6 bases from V and 4 bases from J, with 8 bases between. The CDR3: CASSSTADTQYF. The DNA of the CDR3 is TGTGCCAGCAGCAGCACGGCAGATACGCAGTATTTT.

Only a few counts were recorded for this clone. The chain uses TRBV5-4 and TRBJ2-5; a weak D match, TRBD1 (5 bases). The CDR3 is 14 amino acids. V was trimmed by 2 bases and J by 7 bases, leaving 15 bases between them. The germline V gene encodes CDR1 SGHNT and CDR2 YYREEE (reference sequence). This CDR3 is CASSFSQGSVTQYF. In DNA, the CDR3 is TGTGCCAGCAGCTTCTCGCAGGGCAGCGTGACCCAGTACTTC.

The chain combines TRBV6-5 with TRBJ1-3, with D perhaps matching TRBD1 (5 bases). The V end lost 6 bases, the J end lost 0 bases, and 12 bases lay between the germline ends. This CDR3 has 15 amino acids. CDR1 and CDR2 (germline): MNHEY, SVGAGI. The CDR3 DNA is TGTGCCAGCAGCGACTCTGGGGGCTCTGGAAACACCATATATTTT. Translating gives CASSDSGGSGNTIYF.

The chain joins TRBV5-6 to TRBJ1-1, with unresolved D. The CDR3 loop spans 14 amino acids. V gave up 4 bases and J gave up 0 bases, with 10 bases separating them. Germline CDR1 is SGHDT and CDR2 is YYEEEE. In nucleotides, the CDR3 is TGTGCCAGCAGCGTACCGTCGGTGAACACTGAAGCTTTCTTT. It encodes CASSVPSVNTEAFF.

This clone is a singleton in its sample. The CDR3 coding sequence is TGTGCCAGCAGCCTAGGGACTAGCGGGTACTACGAGCAGTACTTC. This gives the protein CASSLGTSGYYEQYF. The chain employs TRBV5-4 and TRBJ2-7; 12 positions match TRBD2. Per the germline V gene, CDR1 is SGHNT and CDR2 is YYREEE (reference sequence). The CDR3 is 15 amino acids. J was trimmed by 3 bases and V by 4 bases; bases with no gene match: 5.

The chain has TRBV5-8 and TRBJ2-1; 10 nucleotides match TRBD1. The V gene end was trimmed by 4 bases and the J gene end by 6 bases; junction bases not matched to a gene: 1. The CDR3 runs 13 residues. In germline, CDR1 is SGHTS, CDR2 YDEGEE. CDR3 amino acids: CASSRDRGNEQFF. The CDR3 nucleotides are TGTGCCAGCAGCCGGGACAGGGGCAATGAGCAGTTCTTC.

The rearrangement joins TRBV9 to TRBJ2-4; no firm D call. Per the germline V gene, CDR1 is SGDLS and CDR2 is YYNGEE. The V end lost 0 bases, the J end lost 1 base, and 8 bases lay between the germline ends. CDR3 length: 15 residues. This chain's CDR3 is CASSVVVWAKNIQYF. CDR3 DNA: TGTGCCAGCAGCGTAGTAGTCTGGGCCAAAAACATTCAGTACTTC.

DNA for the CDR3: TGTGCCAGCAGTTACTCGGCCCCAACAGGGGGGGAGACCCAGTACTTC. Protein: CASSYSAPTGGETQYF. The chain is built from TRBV6-5 and TRBJ2-5; 8 nucleotides agree with TRBD1. Germline loops: CDR1 MNHEY, CDR2 SVGAGI. The CDR3 is made up of 16 amino acids. V was clipped by 0 bases and J by 5 bases; unmatched bases: 8.

This chain joins TRBV14 and TRBJ1-2; possible D gene TRBD1, 5 bases. The CDR3 contains 12 residues. Between the trimmed V and J ends, which lost 3 bases and 5 bases, there was a span of 7 bases. CDR1 is SGHDN and CDR2 is FVKESK in the germline V gene. CDR3 coding DNA: TGTGCCAGCAGCCAGCAGGGATATGGCTACACCTTC. Its translation is CASSQQGYGYTF.

The rearrangement joins TRBV7-8 to TRBJ2-2, with D tentatively TRBD1 or TRBD2 (5 bases each). The CDR3 covers 18 residues. Germline-derived CDR1 and CDR2 are SGHVS and FQNEAQ. Trimming shortened V by 2 bases and J by 0 bases, and 16 bases separated the two germline ends. The CDR3 sequence: CASSLRGTWDANTGELFF. DNA of the CDR3: TGTGCCAGCAGCTTACGGGGCACCTGGGATGCGAACACCGGGGAGCTGTTTTTT.

A remark on this clone: Distinct nucleotide sequences in the sample also encode this CDR3. The J gene is TRBJ2-1, the V gene TRBV27; possibly TRBD1 or TRBD2 for D (5 bases each). V lost 8 bases, J lost 0 bases, and 11 bases lay in between. The CDR3 extends over 14 amino acids. Germline loops: CDR1 MNHEY, CDR2 SMNVEV (reference sequence). The CDR3 sequence: CASSPGSSYNEQFF. The DNA for the CDR3 is TGTGCCAGCTCCCCAGGGAGCTCCTACAATGAGCAGTTCTTC.

This rearrangement joins TRBV28 to TRBJ2-7; TRBD2 might be the D (6 bases). V gave up 3 bases and J gave up 6 bases, with 15 bases separating them. The CDR3 runs to 14 residues. The germline CDR1 and CDR2 sequences are MDHEN and SYDVKM. This CDR3 is CASSLEGSRPEQYF. DNA for the CDR3: TGTGCCAGCAGTTTGGAGGGATCAAGACCCGAGCAGTACTTC.

In DNA form, the CDR3 reads TGTGCCAGCAGTTTTTGGTTCCCAGGGGGCACAGATACGCAGTATTTT. Amino acid sequence: CASSFWFPGGTDTQYF. The genes are TRBV6-5 and TRBJ2-3; weak D call: TRBD1 (6 bases). Germline loops: CDR1 MNHEY, CDR2 SVGAGI. This CDR3 spans 16 amino acids. Trimming removed 4 bases at V and 1 base at J, with 15 bases between.